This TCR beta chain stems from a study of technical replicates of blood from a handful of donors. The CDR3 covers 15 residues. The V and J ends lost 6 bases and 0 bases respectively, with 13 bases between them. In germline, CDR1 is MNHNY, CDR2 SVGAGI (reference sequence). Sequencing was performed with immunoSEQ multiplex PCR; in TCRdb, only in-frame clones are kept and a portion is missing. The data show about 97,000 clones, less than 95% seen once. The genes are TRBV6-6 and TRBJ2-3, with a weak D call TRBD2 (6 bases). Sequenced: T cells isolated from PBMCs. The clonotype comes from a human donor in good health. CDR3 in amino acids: CASRKLAASTDTQYF. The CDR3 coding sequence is TGTGCCAGCAGGAAACTAGCAGCTAGCACAGATACGCAGTATTTT.